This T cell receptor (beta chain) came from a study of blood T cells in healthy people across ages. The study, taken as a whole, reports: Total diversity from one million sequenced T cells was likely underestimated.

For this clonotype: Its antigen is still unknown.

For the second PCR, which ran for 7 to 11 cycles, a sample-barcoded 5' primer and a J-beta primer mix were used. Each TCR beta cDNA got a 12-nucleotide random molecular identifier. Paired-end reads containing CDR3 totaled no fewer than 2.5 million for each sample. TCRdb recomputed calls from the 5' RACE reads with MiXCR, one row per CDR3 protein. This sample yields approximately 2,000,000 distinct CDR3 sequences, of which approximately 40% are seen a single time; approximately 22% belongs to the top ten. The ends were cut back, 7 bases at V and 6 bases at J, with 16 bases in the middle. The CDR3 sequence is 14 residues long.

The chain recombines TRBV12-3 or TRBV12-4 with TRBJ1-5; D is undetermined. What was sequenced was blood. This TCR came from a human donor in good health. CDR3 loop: CASNEVGPLQPQHF. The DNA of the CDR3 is TGTGCCAGCAACGAAGTAGGGCCCCTTCAGCCCCAGCATTTT.